This T cell receptor beta chain was retrieved from a study of blood T cell repertoires in COVID-19. Overall study: The United States, Italy and Spain provided the acute and convalescent COVID-19 samples. In each case, the material was cDNA or gDNA derived from T cells, B-cell-depleted T cells, or PBMCs.

Trimming took 5 bases from V and 3 from J; bases not matched to a gene: 5. The V gene's germline CDR1 is SGHRS and CDR2 YFSETQ. The CDR3 is made up of 15 amino acids. The table lists this clone with a count of one. In the original processing: Amplification of reference gene primers was used by the study to estimate nucleated cell counts. The data were produced by immunoSEQ multiplex PCR, yet TCRdb's version contains in-frame clones alone and is incomplete. V and J calls and clone size are copied from that table; D and trimming were computed from the DNA. Counted here are over 40,000 clones, roughly 90% occurring once; the ten biggest clones make up roughly 10%.

The sample was peripheral blood. The chain is built from TRBV5-1 and TRBJ2-3, with TRBD2 identical over 11 bases. The receptor comes from a woman older than 75 with acute or convalescent COVID-19. Written as DNA, the CDR3 is TGCGCCAGCAGACGGACTAGCGGGCTAACAGATACGCAGTATTTT. Translated, it gives CASRRTSGLTDTQYF.